The entry below gives a single T cell receptor (beta chain) sequence along with its context. V lost 3 bases, J lost 3 bases, and 8 bases stayed unmatched. The germline gives CDR1 KGHDR, CDR2 SFDVKD. CDR3 length: 16 residues. The record originates from a study of blood T cell repertoires in COVID-19. On the study more broadly: The analysed material was cDNA or gDNA that came from T cells, B-cell-depleted T cells, or PBMCs.

Original analysis: Reference gene primer amplification gave nucleated cell count estimates. The repertoire was sequenced with immunoSEQ multiplex PCR; TCRdb's copy has only in-frame clones and lacks some. V and J calls and clone size are those listed in that table; D and trimming were worked out from the DNA. The sample shows hundreds of thousands of clones, 80% to 90% of them seen only once. The receptor's source is a woman older than 75 with active or convalescent COVID-19. The sequencing sample was made of peripheral blood. V usage is TRBV24-1 and J usage is TRBJ1-1, with 8 nucleotides matching TRBD1. For the CDR3, the DNA is TGTGCCACCAGTGATCCGACAGGGGAGGAGGACACTGAAGCTTTCTTT. Protein product: CATSDPTGEEDTEAFF.